These T cell receptor beta chains were read from a single sample in a study of blood T cell repertoires in COVID-19. The repertoire was sequenced with immunoSEQ multiplex PCR; TCRdb's copy has only in-frame clones and lacks some. The table has approximately 380,000 clones, around 89% seen once. Sequenced input: PBMCs or T cells enriched from blood (not recorded which). All receptors derive from a young woman who had recovered from COVID-19. CDR3s include the opening cysteine and the closing phenylalanine or tryptophan. The order of the fields is D gene, V gene, clone size, J gene, CDR3 DNA, CDR3 protein. The D gene is left open where the match is weak. Not all rows give a size; the values are once, few, many and, for expanded clones, a class.

>-|TRBV5-4|once|TRBJ1-3
TGTGCCAGCAGCTTGGGGCGGGGAAACGCCGCAGGAAACACCATATATTTT
CASSLGRGNAAGNTIYF
>-|TRBV10-3|-|TRBJ2-7
TGTGCCATCAGTGAGGTCAGCTCCTACGAGCAGTACTTC
CAISEVSSYEQYF
>TRBD1|TRBV11-2|-|TRBJ1-1
TGTGCCAGCAGCTCCTACCGAGGTTTGACAGGGGCCCGGGGCACTGAAGCTTTCTTT
CASSSYRGLTGARGTEAFF
>-|TRBV6-5|-|TRBJ2-5
TGTGCCAGCACGAGGAGGGGGACCCAGTACTTC
CASTRRGTQYF
>-|TRBV5-5|-|TRBJ1-4
TGTGCCAGCAGCTCGACAGGCTCCCCCGTTTCCCTGTTTTTT
CASSSTGSPVSLFF
>-|TRBV4-1|-|TRBJ1-5
TGCGCCAGCAGCCAAGCAACGTCGGGTCAGCCCCAGCATTTT
CASSQATSGQPQHF
>-|TRBV14|-|TRBJ1-1
TGTGCCAGCAGCCAGGACAGCCCCACTGAAGCTTTCTTT
CASSQDSPTEAFF
>TRBD1|TRBV19|-|TRBJ1-2
TGTGCCAGTAGCGAAACCGTAGGGGGCGCGCGCTATGGCTACACCTTC
CASSETVGGARYGYTF
>-|TRBV6-6|-|TRBJ1-3
TGTGCCAGCAGCCCCGGGACTTCTGGAAACACCATATATTTT
CASSPGTSGNTIYF
>TRBD1|TRBV4-1|once|TRBJ2-7
TGCGCCAGCAGCCCTAGGACAGGGAGCTCCTACGAGCAGTACTTC
CASSPRTGSSYEQYF
>TRBD1|TRBV2|once|TRBJ1-4
TGTGCCAGCAAACCGGGACAGGGGACGAATGAAAAACTGTTTTTT
CASKPGQGTNEKLFF
>-|TRBV11-3|-|TRBJ2-2
TGTGCCAGCAGCTTAGCTCGGGGAAGCACCGGGGAGCTGTTTTTT
CASSLARGSTGELFF
>-|TRBV6-5|-|TRBJ1-1
TGTGCCAGCAGTACCTCACCAGGGGTGGTGACTGAAGCTTTCTTT
CASSTSPGVVTEAFF
>TRBD2|TRBV9|-|TRBJ2-3
TGTGCCAGCAGCGTAGGGGCTAGCGGGGGGGCTGATACGCAGTATTTT
CASSVGASGGADTQYF
>TRBD2|TRBV3-1/TRBV3-2|-|TRBJ2-7
TGTGCCAGCAGCCAAATCATCGGGGGGGACGAGCAGTACTTC
CASSQIIGGDEQYF
>TRBD2|TRBV6-1|-|TRBJ2-5
TGTGCCAGCAGTGATACTAGCGGGGATCCTCAAGAGACCCAGTACTTC
CASSDTSGDPQETQYF
>TRBD1|TRBV27|-|TRBJ1-1
TGTGCCAGCAGTTCCTATTACCGGGACAGGGATACAGGGAACACTGAAGCTTTCTTT
CASSSYYRDRDTGNTEAFF
>-|TRBV5-5|-|TRBJ1-1
TGTGCCAGCAGCTTGTCCCCGGTGAACACTGAAGCTTTCTTT
CASSLSPVNTEAFF
>TRBD2|TRBV2|-|TRBJ2-7
TGTGCCATCCTAGCGGGGGACCGATACGAGCAGTACTTC
CAILAGDRYEQYF
>-|TRBV11-3|-|TRBJ2-7
TGTGCCAGCAGCCGGGAGTCGGGCGAGCAGTACTTC
CASSRESGEQYF
>-|TRBV5-1|-|TRBJ2-5
TGCGCCAGCAGCTTGGTGGAGGAGACCCAGTACTTC
CASSLVEETQYF
>TRBD1|TRBV9|-|TRBJ1-6
TGTGCCAGCAGCGTGGGACAGGTTGTCTATAATTCACCCCTCCACTTT
CASSVGQVVYNSPLHF
>-|TRBV6-1|-|TRBJ2-5
TGTGCCAGCAGTTTTACGGACAGTGGGGAGACCCAGTACTTC
CASSFTDSGETQYF
>TRBD2|TRBV7-2|-|TRBJ2-1
TGTGCCAGCAGCTTAAGCGGGGCTTTCTCCTACAATGAGCAGTTCTTC
CASSLSGAFSYNEQFF
>TRBD1|TRBV11-2|-|TRBJ2-5
TGTGCCAGCAGCTTAGACGGTAGGGGGCGTCAGACCCAGTACTTC
CASSLDGRGRQTQYF
>-|TRBV5-4|-|TRBJ1-6
TGTGCCAGCAGCCCACCTGGGGGGGTGTCACCCCTCCACTTT
CASSPPGGVSPLHF
>TRBD1|TRBV27|-|TRBJ1-6
TGTGCCAGCATCGGGATGACAGGGGATAATTCACCCCTCCACTTT
CASIGMTGDNSPLHF
>-|TRBV30|-|TRBJ1-5
TGTGCCTGGAAAAAGGGCCAGGGCCTCCATAGCAATCAGCCCCAGCATTTT
CAWKKGQGLHSNQPQHF
>TRBD2|TRBV9|-|TRBJ2-2
TGTGCCAGCAGCGTAGCGGGTAGCGGGGGCCCGAACACCGGGGAGCTGTTTTTT
CASSVAGSGGPNTGELFF
>-|TRBV5-1|-|TRBJ2-3
TGCGCCAGCAGCTTGGAAGGACAGATACGATCCCAGTATTTT
CASSLEGQIRSQYF
>-|TRBV5-4|-|TRBJ2-5
TGTGCCAGCAGCGCCGCCCGGGAGACCCAGTACTTC
CASSAARETQYF
>-|TRBV7-2|-|TRBJ1-3
TGTGCCAGCAGCGCGGGTCTTTCTGGAAACACCATATATTTT
CASSAGLSGNTIYF
>-|TRBV7-3|-|TRBJ2-2
TGTGCCAGCAGCTTCCGGAGCACCGGGGAGCTGTTTTTT
CASSFRSTGELFF
>TRBD1|TRBV5-5|-|TRBJ2-7
TGTGCCAGCAGCTTGATACAGGGGGATCCCTACGAGCAGTACTTC
CASSLIQGDPYEQYF
>TRBD2|TRBV5-1|once|TRBJ2-4
TGCGCCAGCAGCTCTGGGGCTAGCGGGGGGTTAAACATTCAGTACTTC
CASSSGASGGLNIQYF
>TRBD1|TRBV2|-|TRBJ2-6
TGTGCCAGCAGTGGGGACAGGCCTGGGGCCAACGTCCTGACTTTC
CASSGDRPGANVLTF
>TRBD1|TRBV16|-|TRBJ2-3
TGTGCCAGCGTCCCAGGGGGTACGCAGTATTTT
CASVPGGTQYF
>TRBD1|TRBV5-1|-|TRBJ2-5
TGCGCCAGCAGCACCACGACAGGGATACAAGAGACCCAGTACTTC
CASSTTTGIQETQYF
>-|TRBV6-5|-|TRBJ1-5
TGTGCCAGCACGGAGAGGTTCAATCAGCCCCAGCATTTT
CASTERFNQPQHF
>TRBD1|TRBV13|once|TRBJ2-7
TGTGCCAGCAGCACGGGACAGGGGGCCCACGAGCAGTACTTC
CASSTGQGAHEQYF
>-|TRBV19|-|TRBJ1-1
TGTGCCAGTAGTATAGCCCCAAGGGGGGAAGCTTTCTTT
CASSIAPRGEAFF
>TRBD1|TRBV5-8|-|TRBJ2-3
TGTGCCAGCAGTTACTACAGGGGGCGGTACACAGATACGCAGTATTTT
CASSYYRGRYTDTQYF
>-|TRBV28|-|TRBJ2-7
TGTGCCAGCAGTTTGGCGGGGTACGAGCAGTACTTC
CASSLAGYEQYF
>TRBD1|TRBV23-1|-|TRBJ1-2
TGCGCCAGCAGACTAGACAGGGGGGCGGAGAGGTCCTATGGCTACACCTTC
CASRLDRGAERSYGYTF
>TRBD1|TRBV3-1/TRBV3-2|few|TRBJ2-2
TGTGCCAGCAGCCGAGGGACAGGGGGAAACACCGGGGAGCTGTTTTTT
CASSRGTGGNTGELFF
>-|TRBV29-1|once|TRBJ2-5
TGCAGCGTTGACTGGCAGGGACAAGAGACCCAGTACTTC
CSVDWQGQETQYF
>-|TRBV6-5|once|TRBJ1-2
TGTGCCACTAGACAGAACTATGGCTACACCTTC
CATRQNYGYTF
>-|TRBV5-6|-|TRBJ1-6
TGTGCCAGCAGCCCGACGGGGAGGCGTTCACCCCTCCACTTT
CASSPTGRRSPLHF